The 11 T cell receptor beta chains given below trace back to one sample, sequenced in a study of neurological immune-mediated disorders. TCRdb processed the 5' RACE reads anew with MiXCR; each CDR3 protein has one entry. The data contain fewer than 25,000 distinct CDR3 sequences, 10% of them singletons. The sequencing sample was made of PBMCs. Receptors were obtained from a woman aged 55-69 years with HTLV-1-associated myelopathy (HAM/TSP).

This clonotype was counted at least ten times. The rearrangement joins TRBV5-1 to TRBJ2-3, with D perhaps being TRBD1 or TRBD2 (5 bases each). Germline V gene lookup returns CDR1 SGHRS and CDR2 YFSETQ. The CDR3 covers 15 residues. V was shortened by 0 bases and J by 0 bases, with 8 bases between the two germline ends. CDR3 region: CASSLERGSTDTQYF. The CDR3 coding sequence is TGCGCCAGCAGCTTGGAGAGGGGTAGCACAGATACGCAGTATTTT.

This clonotype was counted between two and nine times. The chain uses TRBV11-2 and TRBJ2-1; 7 nucleotides align to TRBD2. This CDR3 is built from 16 residues. V lost 3 bases, J lost 7 bases, and 12 bases stayed unmatched. Germline loops: CDR1 SGHAT, CDR2 FQNNGV. The CDR3 spells CASSFRSSGGKNEQFF. CDR3 DNA sequence: TGTGCCAGCAGCTTTCGCAGTTCGGGGGGTAAAAATGAGCAGTTCTTC. The full variable domain, in which reference TRBV11-2 and TRBJ2-1 provide the parts outside the CDR3, is EAGVAQSPRYKIIEKRQSVAFWCNPISGHATLYWYQQILGQGPKLLIQFQNNGVVDDSQLPKDRFSAERLKGVDSTLKIQPAKLEDSAVYLCASSFRSSGGKNEQFFGPGTRLTVL.

This clonotype showed up many times. The chain recombines TRBV9 with TRBJ1-2, with 8 nucleotides matching TRBD1. Germline-derived CDR1 and CDR2 are SGDLS and YYNGEE. J was trimmed by 8 bases and V by 3 bases; bases with no gene match: 6. The CDR3 extends over 13 amino acids. DNA of the CDR3: TGTGCCAGCAGCGCCGGGACAGGACAGGGCTACACCTTC. The encoded protein is CASSAGTGQGYTF.

Ten or more counts support this clonotype. The chain couples TRBV7-9 to TRBJ1-2; D not certain. The CDR3 is 13 amino acids. Germline V gene data show CDR1 as SEHNR and CDR2 as FQNEAQ (reference sequence). V lost 1 base and J 2 bases, leaving 5 bases between the germline ends. CDR3 loop: CASSLDTNYGYTF. In DNA, the CDR3 is TGTGCCAGCAGCTTAGACACAAACTATGGCTACACCTTC.

This clonotype was observed many times. J is TRBJ2-5 and V is TRBV6-1, with 7 bases lining up with TRBD1. With V trimmed by 1 base and J by 6 bases, 5 bases remained unmatched. From germline, CDR1 is MNHNS and CDR2 SASEGT. CDR3 length: 14 residues. CDR3 sequence (DNA): TGTGCCAGCAGTGAAGGGGACAGCAAGAAGACCCAGTACTTC. This codes for CASSEGDSKKTQYF.

This clonotype has ten or more counts. The J gene is TRBJ1-1, the V gene TRBV18; TRBD1 matches at 8 bases. The germline gives CDR1 KGHSH, CDR2 LQKENI. The CDR3 length is 18 residues. V lost 1 base, J lost 7 bases, and 17 bases stayed unmatched. DNA for the CDR3: TGTGCCAGCTCACCACTTACTCGACAGGGGAAAACCCGGTTTGAAGCTTTCTTT. Protein product: CASSPLTRQGKTRFEAFF.

The chain uses TRBV20-1 and TRBJ2-2; D is unresolved. Germline lookup yields CDR1 DFQATT and CDR2 SNEGSKA (reference sequence). The CDR3 runs 13 residues. V was pared by 5 bases and J by 0 bases, with 7 bases between. The CDR3 reads CSAHSANTGELFF. The CDR3 nucleotides read TGCAGTGCTCACTCCGCGAACACCGGGGAGCTGTTTTTT.

This clonotype was counted at least ten times. CDR3 loop: CASSRGGAEAFF. The CDR3 bases are TGTGCCAGCAGTAGAGGGGGGGCTGAAGCTTTCTTT. This chain connects TRBV6-5 to TRBJ1-1; possible D gene TRBD1, 6 bases. Germline V CDR1 and CDR2: MNHEY, SVGAGI. CDR3 length: 12 amino acids. Trimming stripped 5 bases from V and 6 bases from J, with 10 bases between.

This clonotype was seen at least ten times. V gene TRBV5-6 combines with J gene TRBJ1-1; D ambiguous. Germline V gene data show CDR1 as SGHDT and CDR2 as YYEEEE. The CDR3 extends over 16 amino acids. Trimming removed 4 bases from V and 4 bases from J, with 20 bases in between. The CDR3 coding sequence is TGTGCCAGCAGCCGTATCAGTCAGGCGCGAGGCACTGAAGCTTTCTTT. It translates to CASSRISQARGTEAFF.

This clonotype has ten or more counts. The CDR3 coding sequence is TGCAGTGCTCCCCTGCCAGGGAAAAACATTCAGTACTTC. Translated, it gives CSAPLPGKNIQYF. V gene TRBV20-1 combines with J gene TRBJ2-4, with TRBD1 as a possible D gene (5 bases). V was cut by 5 bases and J by 4 bases, with 12 bases left in between. Germline loops: CDR1 DFQATT, CDR2 SNEGSKA (reference sequence). The CDR3 length is 13 residues.

Relative to its sample, this clonotype is medium-sized. The chain joins TRBV6-5 to TRBJ1-1; unclear D gene. The germline gives CDR1 MNHEY, CDR2 SVGAGI. V was shortened by 4 bases and J by 8 bases, with 11 bases between the two germline ends. The CDR3 contains 12 residues. In nucleotides, the CDR3 is TGTGCCAGCAGTTTGAGTGGGAAAGAAGCTTTCTTT. It codes for CASSLSGKEAFF.